This TCR beta chain was captured by sequencing in a study of OX40 agonist ivuxolimab in advanced cancers. The overall study: Across the patients, intravenous ivuxolimab was delivered every 2 weeks at 0.01 to 10 mg/kg. Age averaged 60 years (range roughly 20 to 90), and less than 85% were male.

Patients who had autoimmune disease history or got systemic immunosuppression were left out. Profiled with immunoSEQ multiplex PCR; TCRdb holds only in-frame clones, not every one. The sample shows 45,000 to 75,000 clones, 70% to 80% of them seen only once. This CDR3 comprises 15 residues. V was trimmed by 5 bases and J by 3 bases, leaving 16 bases between them. The germline V gene has CDR1 SGHVS and CDR2 FNYEAQ. The input for sequencing was CD4+ or CD8+ T cells sorted from blood, taken in a trial of the OX40 agonist ivuxolimab. This chain joins TRBV7-6 and TRBJ1-2; D uncertain. This sequence originates from an adult with an advanced solid tumor such as melanoma, head and neck, liver or kidney cancer. The CDR3 coding sequence is TGTGCCAGCAGCCGAAGCCCCGGTGGCTACTATGGCTACACCTTC. Translation gives CASSRSPGGYYGYTF. The variable domain in full, with the rest retrieved from reference TRBV7-6 and TRBJ1-2, is GAGVSQSPRYKVTKRGQDVALRCDPISGHVSLYWYRQALGQGPEFLTYFNYEAQQDKSGLPNDRFSAERPEGSISTLTIQRTEQRDSAMYRCASSRSPGGYYGYTFGSGTRLTVV.